Listed here are 3 T cell receptor beta chains from one sample, sequenced in a study of OX40 agonist ivuxolimab in advanced cancers. Assay used: immunoSEQ multiplex PCR; TCRdb lists only in-frame clones, some missing. The sample yields around 67,000 clones, 83% seen once. The sequences come from CD4+ or CD8+ T cells sorted from blood, collected in a trial of the OX40 agonist ivuxolimab. These receptors all stem from an adult with an advanced solid tumor such as melanoma, head and neck, liver or kidney cancer.

This clone is judged medium-sized. The chain couples TRBV2 to TRBJ1-1, with 8 bases that match TRBD1. Trimming at V came to 5 bases and at J to 6 bases, leaving 5 bases not matched to a gene. There are 13 residues in the CDR3. CDR1 and CDR2 from the germline V gene are SNHLY and FYNNEI. The CDR3 protein is CASSQTGVPEAFF. The CDR3 nucleotides read TGTGCCAGCAGTCAGACAGGGGTCCCTGAAGCTTTCTTT.

This rearrangement joins TRBV7-8 to TRBJ2-2; D unresolved. Germline V lookup: CDR1 SGHVS, CDR2 FQNEAQ. The CDR3 extends over 14 amino acids. V dropped 3 bases and J dropped 2 bases, with 7 bases sitting between them. CDR3: CASSFGINTGELFF. In DNA, the CDR3 is TGTGCCAGCAGCTTTGGGATTAACACCGGGGAGCTGTTTTTT.

The J gene is TRBJ2-6, the V gene TRBV5-1; D is ambiguous. Germline CDR1 reads SGHRS; CDR2 reads YFSETQ. Trimming stripped 4 bases from V and 1 base from J, with 6 bases between. The CDR3 contains 14 residues. DNA of the CDR3: TGCGCCAGCAGCGCCTTATCTGGGGCCAACGTCCTGACTTTC. Protein product: CASSALSGANVLTF.